This T cell receptor (beta chain) appears in the sequencing data of a study of shared clonotypes between healthy human individuals. General study results and limits: Non-shared clonotypes had lower generation probabilities than those shared by all four donors. The study found roughly 5.3% of naive CD4 clonotypes shared across a few donors.

V lost 5 bases to trimming and J lost 2 bases; unmatched junction nucleotides: 11. Looked up from germline, CDR1 is SGHAT and CDR2 is FQNNGV. This CDR3 contains 16 residues. Notes on this clone: Its antigen is not identified.

For each subset, genomic DNA was distributed in equal portions over several immunoSEQ plates. In the source study's methods: Owing to the provision of junction-only sequences devoid of quality scores by immunoSEQ, filtering differed. Clones were sequenced by immunoSEQ multiplex PCR, and TCRdb holds only the in-frame ones, with some missing. For V, J and clone size, that table is used; D and trimming come from the DNA. The repertoire holds roughly 2.2 million clones, with 92% as singletons. This TCR was recovered from a man aged 18 to 30 in good health. Some clones in this sample may be carry-over from other donors' samples. The V and J genes are TRBV11-2 and TRBJ2-7; 8 bases align to TRBD1. Specimen: naive CD4+ T cells from PBMCs. Subset reported: CD45RA+ positively selected. DNA of the CDR3: TGTGCCAGCAGCCCGCTCTCCGGGACAGGTACCTACGAGCAGTACTTC. It specifies CASSPLSGTGTYEQYF.